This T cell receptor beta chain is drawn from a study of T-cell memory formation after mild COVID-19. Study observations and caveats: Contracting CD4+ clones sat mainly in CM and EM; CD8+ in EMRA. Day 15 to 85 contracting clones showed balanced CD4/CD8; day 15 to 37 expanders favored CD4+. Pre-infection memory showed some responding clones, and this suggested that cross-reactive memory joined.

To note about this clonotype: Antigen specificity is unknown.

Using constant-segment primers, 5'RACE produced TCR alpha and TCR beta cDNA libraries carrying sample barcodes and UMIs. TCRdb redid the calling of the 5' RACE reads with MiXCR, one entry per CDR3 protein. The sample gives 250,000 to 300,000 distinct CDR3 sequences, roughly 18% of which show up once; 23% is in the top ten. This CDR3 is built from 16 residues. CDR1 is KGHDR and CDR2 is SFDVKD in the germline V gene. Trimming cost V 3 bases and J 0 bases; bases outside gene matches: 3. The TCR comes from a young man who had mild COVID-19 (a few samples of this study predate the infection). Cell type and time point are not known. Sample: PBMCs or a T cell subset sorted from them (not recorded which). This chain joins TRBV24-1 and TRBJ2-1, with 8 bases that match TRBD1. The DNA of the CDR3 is TGTGCCACCAGTGATCAGGGGGCCAGCTCCTACAATGAGCAGTTCTTC. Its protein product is CATSDQGASSYNEQFF.